Shown below are 29 T cell receptor beta chains from a single sample sequenced in a study of T cell responses to AZD1222 COVID-19 vaccine. Only in-frame clones appear in the TCRdb table, and some are missing; sequencing was by immunoSEQ multiplex PCR. The sample has 150,000 to 200,000 clones, 94% seen once. The material was peripheral blood, obtained on day 0 of AZD1222 vaccination. The source of these receptors is an adult in good health.

Here the CDR3 DNA reads TGTGCCAGTAGTATAAGTGGCTTGAACACTGAAGCTTTCTTT. This translates into CASSISGLNTEAFF. V and J are TRBV19 and TRBJ1-1; D gene unclear. Trimming cost V 2 bases and J 0 bases, with 7 bases left between them. Per the germline V gene, CDR1 is LNHDA and CDR2 is SQIVND (reference sequence). CDR3 length equals 14 residues. The entire variable domain, with the rest obtained from reference TRBV19 and TRBJ1-1, is as follows: DGGITQSPKYLFRKEGQNVTLSCEQNLNHDAMYWYRQDPGQGLRLIYYSQIVNDFQKGDIAEGYSVSREKKESFPLTVTSAQKNPTAFYLCASSISGLNTEAFFGQGTRLTVV.

The chain couples TRBV12-3 or TRBV12-4 to TRBJ1-1, with a possible D match to TRBD1 (5 bases). The germline V and J ends were trimmed by 3 bases and 5 bases, with 10 bases remaining between them. This CDR3 has 13 amino acids. CDR3 residues: CASSLQGWTEAFF. The CDR3 DNA reads TGTGCCAGCAGTTTGCAGGGCTGGACTGAAGCTTTCTTT.

The chain joins TRBV4-2 to TRBJ2-3; D ambiguous. This CDR3 has 18 amino acids. CDR1 LGHNA and CDR2 YNFKEQ come from the germline V gene. Between the trimmed V and J ends, which lost 4 bases and 3 bases, there was a span of 23 bases. The chain's CDR3 is CASSPNGVLVLATDTQYF. The CDR3 bases are TGTGCCAGCAGCCCGAATGGGGTTCTAGTTTTGGCGACAGATACGCAGTATTTT.

The J gene is TRBJ1-2, the V gene TRBV6-2 or TRBV6-3; no clear D gene. This CDR3 spans 16 amino acids. Trimming removed 0 bases from V and 3 bases from J, with 14 bases in between. The germline V gene encodes CDR1 MNHEY and CDR2 SVGEGT. CDR3 coding DNA: TGTGCCAGCAGTTACTCGACCTTTGGCGGATACTATGGCTACACCTTC. Translation: CASSYSTFGGYYGYTF.

The V gene is TRBV28, the J gene TRBJ2-7, with D perhaps TRBD1 or TRBD2 (5 bases each). Germline V gives CDR1 MDHEN, CDR2 SYDVKM. The length of the CDR3 is 12 residues. V was clipped by 6 bases and J by 9 bases, with 15 bases between them. CDR3 sequence: CASRTAMGPQYF. CDR3 in DNA: TGTGCCAGCAGAACAGCAATGGGACCGCAGTACTTC.

Here the CDR3 DNA reads TGTGCCAGCACCCGGGACAGGGTAATCACTGAAGCTTTCTTT. It translates to CASTRDRVITEAFF. The genes are TRBV28 and TRBJ1-1, with 9 bases lining up with TRBD1. V lost 7 bases, J lost 4 bases, and 7 bases stayed unmatched. In germline, CDR1 is MDHEN, CDR2 SYDVKM. CDR3 length equals 14 residues.

The count of this clone is one. CDR3 in DNA: TGTGCCAGCAGTGAAACTAGGGTCAATCAGCCCCAGCATTTT. It codes for CASSETRVNQPQHF. The rearrangement links TRBV6-1 to TRBJ1-5; D remains unclear. The CDR3 has 14 residues. Trimming stripped 2 bases from V and 3 bases from J, with 8 bases between. Germline assignment: CDR1 MNHNS and CDR2 SASEGT.

The chain combines TRBV14 with TRBJ2-7; tentative D call: TRBD2 (6 bases). V was shortened by 0 bases and J by 3 bases, with 18 bases between the two germline ends. The germline V gene has CDR1 SGHDN and CDR2 FVKESK. The CDR3 totals 17 residues. The CDR3 loop is CASSQDRRLANSYEQYF. CDR3 sequence (DNA): TGTGCCAGCAGCCAAGATAGAAGGCTAGCGAACAGCTACGAGCAGTACTTC. Supplemented by reference TRBV14 and TRBJ2-7, the full variable domain reads EAGVTQFPSHSVIEKGQTVTLRCDPISGHDNLYWYRRVMGKEIKFLLHFVKESKQDESGMPNNRFLAERTGGTYSTLKVQPAELEDSGVYFCASSQDRRLANSYEQYFGPGTRLTVT.

The chain employs TRBV27 and TRBJ2-7; 9 nucleotides match TRBD1. The V gene's germline CDR1 is MNHEY and CDR2 SMNVEV (reference sequence). The CDR3 contains 15 residues. V lost 2 bases to trimming and J lost 5 bases; unmatched junction nucleotides: 7. The CDR3 nucleotides are TGTGCCAGCAGTTTAACCCGGGACAGGGCCCACGAGCAGTACTTC. Its translation is CASSLTRDRAHEQYF.

This chain joins TRBV3-1 (or the pseudogene TRBV3-2) and TRBJ2-1; D is ambiguous. V lost 1 base and J 9 bases, leaving 7 bases between the germline ends. The CDR3 has 12 amino acids. Germline V gives CDR1 LGHDT, CDR2 YNNKEL (reference sequence). The CDR3 DNA sequence: TGTGCCAGCAGCCAAGTAAGCCCTGAGCAGTTCTTC. Translation: CASSQVSPEQFF.

V usage is TRBV28 and J usage is TRBJ1-4; no clear D. The germline V gene has CDR1 MDHEN and CDR2 SYDVKM. V lost 5 bases, J lost 0 bases, and 10 bases lay in between. The CDR3 loop spans 15 amino acids. As DNA, the CDR3 is TGTGCCAGCAGTCTAAGAACCTCAACTAATGAAAAACTGTTTTTT. Translating gives CASSLRTSTNEKLFF.

The chain employs TRBV27 and TRBJ2-1; D is possibly TRBD1 (5 bases). The V gene's germline CDR1 is MNHEY and CDR2 SMNVEV (reference sequence). V lost 5 bases to trimming and J lost 10 bases, with 18 bases between them. This CDR3 contains 14 residues. The CDR3 spells CASSPDRGPREQFF. The CDR3 bases are TGTGCCAGCAGTCCGGATAGGGGTCCCAGGGAGCAGTTCTTC.

V is TRBV7-2 and J is TRBJ2-1; the D is unclear. This CDR3 has 16 amino acids. Trimming stripped 3 bases from V and 0 bases from J, with 12 bases between. Germline assignment: CDR1 SGHTA and CDR2 FQGNSA. The chain's CDR3 is CASSLVSGASYNEQFF. In nucleotides, the CDR3 is TGTGCCAGCAGCTTGGTATCCGGAGCCTCCTACAATGAGCAGTTCTTC.

Only a few counts were recorded for this clone. This chain uses TRBV27 with TRBJ1-1, with a possible D match to TRBD1 (5 bases). The CDR3 is 16 amino acids. The germline CDR1 and CDR2 sequences are MNHEY and SMNVEV (reference sequence). Trimming removed 7 bases at V and 5 bases at J, with 23 bases between. The CDR3 DNA follows: TGTGCCAGCAAATTACAAGGGTGGGACTTGGGGACTGAAGCTTTCTTT. This gives the protein CASKLQGWDLGTEAFF.

A single count supports this clone. The rearrangement uses TRBV19 and TRBJ2-2; the D gene is possibly TRBD1 (6 bases). The V gene's germline CDR1 is LNHDA and CDR2 SQIVND (reference sequence). The CDR3 sequence is 15 residues long. V was clipped by 5 bases and J by 0 bases, with 10 bases between them. CDR3 region: CASSPTGSNTGELFF. The CDR3 nucleotides are TGTGCCAGTAGTCCGACAGGATCGAACACCGGGGAGCTGTTTTTT.

V and J are TRBV11-3 and TRBJ2-7; 7 nucleotides agree with TRBD2. Germline CDR1 SGHNT, CDR2 YENEEA. CDR3 length: 15 residues. V shed 5 bases, J shed 9 bases, and the junction held 16 bases outside the gene matches. CDR3: CASSSSPGGTTRQYF. The CDR3 nucleotides are TGTGCCAGCAGCAGCTCCCCGGGAGGAACTACGCGGCAGTACTTC.

This clone was picked up one time. The chain combines TRBV9 with TRBJ2-7; a weak D match, TRBD1 (5 bases). The germline CDR1 and CDR2 sequences are SGDLS and YYNGEE. CDR3 size: 15 residues. V lost 0 bases and J lost 3, with 13 bases in between. The chain's CDR3 is CASSVAGQALYEQYF. Written as DNA, the CDR3 is TGTGCCAGCAGCGTAGCAGGGCAGGCCCTCTACGAGCAGTACTTC.

The chain couples TRBV5-1 to TRBJ2-5; D is unresolved. Between the trimmed V and J ends, which lost 1 base and 4 bases, there was a span of 14 bases. Germline-derived CDR1 and CDR2 are SGHRS and YFSETQ. The CDR3 is 15 residues long. This CDR3 reads CASSLRAELGETQYF. For the CDR3, the DNA is TGCGCCAGCAGCTTGAGGGCGGAATTGGGAGAGACCCAGTACTTC. Supplemented by reference TRBV5-1 and TRBJ2-5, the full variable domain reads KAGVTQTPRYLIKTRGQQVTLSCSPISGHRSVSWYQQTPGQGLQFLFEYFSETQRNKGNFPGRFSGRQFSNSRSEMNVSTLELGDSALYLCASSLRAELGETQYFGPGTRLLVL.

CDR3 DNA: TGTGCCAGCAGCCCTGACAGGGGACGAAAAGCCTACTATGGCTACACCTTC. It translates to CASSPDRGRKAYYGYTF. V usage is TRBV14 and J usage is TRBJ1-2; 8 bases fit TRBD1. CDR3 length equals 17 residues. The trim removed 4 bases at V and 3 bases at J, leaving 13 bases unmatched. Germline assignment: CDR1 SGHDN and CDR2 FVKESK.

Comment on this clone: Distinct nucleotide sequences in the sample also encode this CDR3. This chain connects TRBV19 to TRBJ2-1, with TRBD2 identical over 12 bases. Germline V gene data show CDR1 as LNHDA and CDR2 as SQIVND (reference sequence). With V trimmed by 6 bases and J by 3 bases, 0 bases remained unmatched. This CDR3 contains 14 residues. CDR3 bases: TGTGCCAGTAGACTAGCGGGAGGCTACAATGAGCAGTTCTTC. This gives the protein CASRLAGGYNEQFF.

The count of this clone is one. The CDR3 bases are TGCGCCAGCAGCCTAGACAGGGGGCTCGGCTACACCTTC. Its protein product is CASSLDRGLGYTF. The chain recombines TRBV5-1 with TRBJ1-2; the match to TRBD1 covers 10 bases. This CDR3 region has 13 residues. Losses at the gene ends were 4 bases for V and 8 bases for J; bases not matched to a gene: 5. Looked up from germline, CDR1 is SGHRS and CDR2 is YFSETQ. Drawing the rest from reference TRBV5-1 and TRBJ1-2, the complete variable domain is KAGVTQTPRYLIKTRGQQVTLSCSPISGHRSVSWYQQTPGQGLQFLFEYFSETQRNKGNFPGRFSGRQFSNSRSEMNVSTLELGDSALYLCASSLDRGLGYTFGSGTRLTVV.

V is TRBV14 and J is TRBJ2-7; D gene uncertain. Germline loops: CDR1 SGHDN, CDR2 FVKESK. V was trimmed by 0 bases and J by 1 base, leaving 7 bases between them. There are 14 residues in the CDR3. CDR3 sequence (DNA): TGTGCCAGCAGCCAAGATCCCACGTCCTACGAGCAGTACTTC. As protein: CASSQDPTSYEQYF.

This sequence joins TRBV27 and TRBJ1-1; 8 bases match TRBD1. After removal of 6 bases from V and 4 bases from J, the junction contained 10 bases not matched to a gene. The CDR3 has 15 amino acids. Germline V gives CDR1 MNHEY, CDR2 SMNVEV (reference sequence). The CDR3 loop is CASRALARGPTEAFF. The CDR3 DNA sequence: TGTGCCAGCAGGGCCCTGGCCAGGGGGCCCACTGAAGCTTTCTTT.

The V gene is TRBV27, the J gene TRBJ2-2, with D hard to call. CDR3 size: 17 residues. Germline values: CDR1 MNHEY, CDR2 SMNVEV (reference sequence). Trimming cost V 5 bases and J 0 bases, with 16 bases left between them. CDR3 coding DNA: TGTGCCAGCAGTCCCATTTTCTTCTTTTCGAACACCGGGGAGCTGTTTTTT. It specifies CASSPIFFFSNTGELFF.

This clone was counted once. The chain joins TRBV7-9 to TRBJ1-2; TRBD1 is a possible D gene (5 bases). Germline V gene lookup returns CDR1 SEHNR and CDR2 FQNEAQ (reference sequence). This CDR3 has 16 residues. Trimming took 5 bases from V and 3 from J, leaving 19 bases between them. In DNA form, the CDR3 reads TGTGCCAGCAGCAGCCACGGCGGGGGAGGCGACTATGGCTACACCTTC. Protein: CASSSHGGGGDYGYTF. The variable domain in full, with the rest retrieved from reference TRBV7-9 and TRBJ1-2, is DTGVSQNPRHKITKRGQNVTFRCDPISEHNRLYWYRQTLGQGPEFLTYFQNEAQLEKSRLLSDRFSAERPKGSFSTLEIQRTEQGDSAMYLCASSSHGGGGDYGYTFGSGTRLTVV.

This clone was recorded only once. The J gene is TRBJ2-1, the V gene TRBV24-1, with D unresolved. V was clipped by 3 bases and J by 0 bases, with 11 bases between them. The germline CDR1 and CDR2 sequences are KGHDR and SFDVKD. This CDR3 region has 16 residues. The CDR3 bases are TGTGCCACCAGTGATATGAGAGGAAGCTCCTACAATGAGCAGTTCTTC. Translation: CATSDMRGSSYNEQFF.

The chain joins TRBV11-2 to TRBJ1-6, with unresolved D. CDR1 and CDR2 from the germline V gene are SGHAT and FQNNGV. The CDR3 is 17 amino acids. Trimming pared 1 base from V and 2 bases from J, leaving 12 bases between. CDR3: CASSLVPQSPYNSPLHF. CDR3 in DNA: TGTGCCAGCAGCTTAGTCCCACAGTCTCCCTATAATTCACCCCTCCACTTT.

The chain has TRBV11-2 and TRBJ1-2; 7 bases are a match to TRBD1. Trimming cost V 1 base and J 3 bases; bases outside gene matches: 5. CDR3 length: 15 amino acids. Per the germline V gene, CDR1 is SGHAT and CDR2 is FQNNGV. The CDR3 DNA sequence: TGTGCCAGCAGCTTAGTAGGGACAGCAGACTATGGCTACACCTTC. Amino acid sequence: CASSLVGTADYGYTF.

The gene calls are TRBV27 and TRBJ2-2; D is uncertain. V was clipped by 1 base and J by 0 bases, with 12 bases between them. This CDR3 spans 17 amino acids. The germline gives CDR1 MNHEY, CDR2 SMNVEV (reference sequence). The CDR3 reads CASSLLVSRSNTGELFF. CDR3 in DNA: TGTGCCAGCAGTTTATTAGTGTCCAGGTCGAACACCGGGGAGCTGTTTTTT.